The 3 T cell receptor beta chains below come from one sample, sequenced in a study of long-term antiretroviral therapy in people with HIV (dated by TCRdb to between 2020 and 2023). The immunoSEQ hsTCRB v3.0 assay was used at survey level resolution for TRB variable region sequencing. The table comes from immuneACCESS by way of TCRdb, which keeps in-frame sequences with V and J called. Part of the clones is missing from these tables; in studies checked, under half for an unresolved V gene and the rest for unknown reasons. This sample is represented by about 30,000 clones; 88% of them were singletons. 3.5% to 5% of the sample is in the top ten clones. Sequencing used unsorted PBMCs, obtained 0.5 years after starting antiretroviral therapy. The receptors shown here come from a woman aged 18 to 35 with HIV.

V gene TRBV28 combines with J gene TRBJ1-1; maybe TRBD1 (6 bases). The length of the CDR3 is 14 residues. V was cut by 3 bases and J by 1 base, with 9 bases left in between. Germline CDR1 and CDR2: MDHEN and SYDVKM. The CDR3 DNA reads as TGTGCCAGCAGTTTCAGGGGCCGGAACACTGAAGCTTTCTTT. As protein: CASSFRGRNTEAFF.

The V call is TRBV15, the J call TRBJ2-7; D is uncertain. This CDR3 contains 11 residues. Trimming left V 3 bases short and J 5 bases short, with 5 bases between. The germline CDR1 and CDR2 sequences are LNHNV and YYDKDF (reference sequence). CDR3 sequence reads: CATSRTNEQYF. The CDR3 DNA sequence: TGTGCCACCAGCAGGACCAACGAGCAGTACTTC.

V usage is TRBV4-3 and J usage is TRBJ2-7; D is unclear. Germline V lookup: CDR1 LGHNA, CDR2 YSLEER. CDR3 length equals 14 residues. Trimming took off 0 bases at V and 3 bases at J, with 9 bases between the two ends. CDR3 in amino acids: CASSQDKVNYEQYF. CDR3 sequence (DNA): TGCGCCAGCAGCCAAGATAAAGTGAACTACGAGCAGTACTTC.